These T cell receptor beta chains were read from a single sample in a study of blood T cell repertoires in COVID-19. The data were produced by immunoSEQ multiplex PCR, yet TCRdb's version contains in-frame clones alone and is incomplete. This sample has tens of thousands of clones, with roughly 90% found just once. Sample: peripheral blood. The origin of the receptors is a man between 60 and 75 years old with active COVID-19. Each CDR3 is given with its conserved first and last residue. The D gene is left open where the match is weak. The size entry is marked missing in some rows and otherwise reads once, few, many or a size class.

CDR3 protein: CASSESTGVSGNTIYF
CDR3 DNA: TGTGCCAGCAGTGAATCGACAGGCGTGAGTGGAAACACCATATATTTT
clone size: once
J gene: TRBJ1-3
CDR3 length: 16
V gene: TRBV6-1
D gene: NA

CDR3 protein: CASSYSVQGSYEQYF
CDR3 DNA: TGTGCCAGCAGTTACTCTGTTCAGGGATCCTACGAGCAGTACTTC
clone size: NA
J gene: TRBJ2-7
CDR3 length: 15
V gene: TRBV6-5
D gene: NA

CDR3 protein: CASRMAGSDTQYF
CDR3 DNA: TGTGCCAGCAGGATGGCGGGATCAGATACGCAGTATTTT
clone size: NA
J gene: TRBJ2-3
CDR3 length: 13
V gene: TRBV5-4
D gene: NA

CDR3 protein: CASLHSTSGRASGELFF
CDR3 DNA: TGTGCAAGCCTCCACTCCACCAGCGGGAGGGCGAGCGGGGAGCTGTTTTTT
clone size: NA
J gene: TRBJ2-2
CDR3 length: 17
V gene: TRBV12-2
D gene: NA

CDR3 protein: CASSYGGRADNEQFF
CDR3 DNA: TGTGCCAGCAGTTACGGAGGGAGGGCCGACAATGAGCAGTTCTTC
clone size: NA
J gene: TRBJ2-1
CDR3 length: 15
V gene: TRBV6-5
D gene: TRBD2

CDR3 protein: CASSGIGQGAYNEQFF
CDR3 DNA: TGTGCCAGCAGCGGGATAGGACAGGGGGCCTACAATGAGCAGTTCTTC
clone size: NA
J gene: TRBJ2-1
CDR3 length: 16
V gene: TRBV7-9
D gene: TRBD1

CDR3 protein: CASSSGVTGGYTF
CDR3 DNA: TGTGCCAGCAGTTCAGGGGTGACCGGTGGCTACACCTTC
clone size: NA
J gene: TRBJ1-2
CDR3 length: 13
V gene: TRBV12-3/TRBV12-4
D gene: NA

CDR3 protein: CASSVESGSSYEQYF
CDR3 DNA: TGTGCCAGCAGCGTAGAAAGCGGGAGCTCCTACGAGCAGTACTTC
clone size: once
J gene: TRBJ2-7
CDR3 length: 15
V gene: TRBV9
D gene: TRBD2

CDR3 protein: CASSHTPTLVRSGRDNEQFF
CDR3 DNA: TGTGCCAGCAGCCACACCCCCACGCTCGTCAGGAGCGGGAGGGACAATGAGCAGTTCTTC
clone size: NA
J gene: TRBJ2-1
CDR3 length: 20
V gene: TRBV7-3
D gene: TRBD2

CDR3 protein: CASSPLALAGGGPSDEQYF
CDR3 DNA: TGTGCCAGCAGCCCCTTAGCCCTAGCGGGAGGGGGCCCCTCGGACGAGCAGTACTTC
clone size: NA
J gene: TRBJ2-7
CDR3 length: 19
V gene: TRBV4-2
D gene: TRBD2

CDR3 protein: CASSQERLAGNYNEQFF
CDR3 DNA: TGTGCCAGCAGCCAAGAGAGACTAGCGGGTAACTACAATGAGCAGTTCTTC
clone size: NA
J gene: TRBJ2-1
CDR3 length: 17
V gene: TRBV3-1/TRBV3-2
D gene: TRBD2

CDR3 protein: CASSTRAGGTSGPGGTQYF
CDR3 DNA: TGCGCCAGCAGCACACGAGCCGGGGGGACTAGCGGCCCGGGGGGGACCCAGTACTTC
clone size: NA
J gene: TRBJ2-5
CDR3 length: 19
V gene: TRBV4-1
D gene: TRBD2

CDR3 protein: CASSEAGGNTEAFF
CDR3 DNA: TGTGCCAGCAGTGAAGCAGGGGGGAACACTGAAGCTTTCTTT
clone size: NA
J gene: TRBJ1-1
CDR3 length: 14
V gene: TRBV6-1
D gene: NA

CDR3 protein: CASRPGTGRNYEQYF
CDR3 DNA: TGTGCCAGCAGGCCCGGGACAGGGAGGAACTACGAGCAGTACTTC
clone size: NA
J gene: TRBJ2-7
CDR3 length: 15
V gene: TRBV2
D gene: TRBD1

CDR3 protein: CASSLVVSGSLNEQYF
CDR3 DNA: TGCGCCAGCAGCTTGGTGGTTAGCGGGAGTCTCAACGAGCAGTACTTC
clone size: once
J gene: TRBJ2-7
CDR3 length: 16
V gene: TRBV5-1
D gene: TRBD2

CDR3 protein: CASSWGQYGEQYF
CDR3 DNA: TGTGCCAGCAGCTGGGGACAGTACGGCGAGCAGTACTTC
clone size: few
J gene: TRBJ2-7
CDR3 length: 13
V gene: TRBV11-2
D gene: TRBD1

CDR3 protein: CASSKPPRETQYF
CDR3 DNA: TGTGCCAGCAGCAAACCCCCCCGGGAGACCCAGTACTTC
clone size: NA
J gene: TRBJ2-5
CDR3 length: 13
V gene: TRBV21-1
D gene: NA

CDR3 protein: CASSQTGGPGDEQFF
CDR3 DNA: TGTGCCAGCAGTCAGACAGGGGGCCCTGGCGATGAGCAGTTCTTC
clone size: NA
J gene: TRBJ2-1
CDR3 length: 15
V gene: TRBV2
D gene: TRBD1

CDR3 protein: CAISESQDRGHEQFF
CDR3 DNA: TGTGCCATCAGTGAGTCTCAGGACAGGGGACATGAGCAGTTCTTC
clone size: NA
J gene: TRBJ2-1
CDR3 length: 15
V gene: TRBV10-3
D gene: TRBD1

CDR3 protein: CASSPGQFSGNTIYF
CDR3 DNA: TGTGCCAGCAGTCCGGGACAGTTCTCTGGAAACACCATATATTTT
clone size: NA
J gene: TRBJ1-3
CDR3 length: 15
V gene: TRBV27
D gene: TRBD1

CDR3 protein: CARKVTSTDTQYF
CDR3 DNA: TGTGCCAGGAAAGTCACTAGCACAGATACGCAGTATTTT
clone size: NA
J gene: TRBJ2-3
CDR3 length: 13
V gene: TRBV2
D gene: NA

CDR3 protein: CASSLASELDEQFF
CDR3 DNA: TGTGCCAGCAGCTTAGCTAGCGAGCTGGATGAGCAGTTCTTC
clone size: NA
J gene: TRBJ2-1
CDR3 length: 14
V gene: TRBV7-8
D gene: NA

CDR3 protein: CASSEEWGHYSNQPQHF
CDR3 DNA: TGTGCCAGCAGTGAAGAATGGGGCCATTATAGCAATCAGCCCCAGCATTTT
clone size: NA
J gene: TRBJ1-5
CDR3 length: 17
V gene: TRBV6-1
D gene: NA

CDR3 protein: CASSARVDSSYEQYF
CDR3 DNA: TGTGCCAGCAGCGCCAGGGTGGACAGCTCCTACGAGCAGTACTTC
clone size: few
J gene: TRBJ2-7
CDR3 length: 15
V gene: TRBV7-6
D gene: NA